This TCR beta chain was sequenced in a study of shared clonotypes between healthy human individuals. On this clone itself: Its antigen is still unknown.

It was across several immunoSEQ plates that each subset's genomic DNA was evenly split. Sequencing was performed with immunoSEQ multiplex PCR; in TCRdb, only in-frame clones are kept and a portion is missing. Here the sample spans over 850,000 clones, around 78% being singletons. General study points: How much donors shared clonotypes was expected to be affected by sequencing depth.

Trimming took 5 bases from V and 8 from J, leaving 18 bases between them. This CDR3 region has 15 residues. CDR1 and CDR2 (germline): ENHRY, SYGVKD. V gene TRBV10-3 combines with J gene TRBJ1-4; D is undetermined. Sequenced input: memory CD4+ T cells from PBMCs. Subset reported: CD45RA-negative fraction. The receptor comes from a man younger than 35 in good health. Some clones in this sample may be carry-over from other donors' samples. CDR3 sequence (DNA): TGTGCCATCAGTCCCAGATCCCCTCCGGGAGAAAAACTGTTTTTT. Protein: CAISPRSPPGEKLFF.